The sequence of this TCR beta chain was determined in a study of T cell repertoires in aging, cancer and after chemotherapy. Broader study findings: In cancer patients, declining TCR diversity with age involved lost richness and lost evenness. Age-matched healthy donors had significantly more diverse, less clonal blood TCR repertoires than untreated cancer patients.

The template was genomic DNA from peripheral blood, not RNA. V lost 4 bases and J lost 1, with 11 bases in between. The germline gives CDR1 MNHEY, CDR2 SMNVEV (reference sequence). The CDR3 length is 14 residues. This clonotype is medium-sized (0.01 to 0.1%) within its sample. Its specificity is not known. TRB rearrangements spanning V, D and J were amplified using mixed TRB-A/B primers. TCRdb reprocessed the multiplex PCR reads via MiXCR and lists one record per CDR3 protein. The table shows over 10,000 distinct CDR3 sequences, with approximately 22% occurring only once. The sample comprised blood. The sequence derives from a human donor in good health. V and J are TRBV27 and TRBJ2-7; a weak D match, TRBD1 (5 bases). The CDR3 spells CASSYLDSSYEQYF. The CDR3 nucleotides read TGTGCCAGCAGTTACCTAGACAGTTCCTACGAGCAGTACTTC.